This is a list of T cell receptor beta chains from one sample in a study of T cells in Graves' hyperthyroidism and ophthalmopathy. One entry per CDR3 protein, called by TCRdb with MiXCR from the multiplex PCR reads. The table has about 610,000 distinct CDR3 sequences, around 15% seen once. Sequencing used blood. The receptors here all came from a woman in her thirties or forties with Graves' ophthalmopathy. CDR3s include the opening cysteine and the closing phenylalanine or tryptophan. The D gene is left open where the match is weak. The size of a clone is reported for some rows only, either as once, few or many, or as a class for expanded clones.

CDR3aa,CDR3nt,abundance,j_gene,d_gene,v_gene
CATSREPAGLLVF,TGTGCCACCAGCAGAGAACCGGCGGGACTCCTAGTTTTC,-,TRBJ2-7,-,TRBV15
CASSLGPGDIQYF,TGTGCCAGCAGCTTAGGGCCGGGGGACATTCAGTACTTC,many,TRBJ2-4,-,TRBV7-9
CASSQDRYQETQYF,TGCGCCAGCAGCCAAGATCGATACCAAGAGACCCAGTACTTC,many,TRBJ2-5,-,TRBV4-3
CASSLSWGQGFGELFF,TGTGCCAGCAGCTTAAGTTGGGGACAGGGTTTCGGGGAGCTGTTTTTT,many,TRBJ2-2,TRBD1,TRBV11-2
CASSPLLAKNIQYF,TGTGCCAGCAGTCCCTTGTTAGCCAAAAACATTCAGTACTTC,many,TRBJ2-4,-,TRBV28
CASSPGTSGSFSYEQYF,TGTGCCAGCAGCCCAGGGACTAGCGGGAGTTTTAGCTACGAGCAGTACTTC,-,TRBJ2-7,TRBD2,TRBV7-8
CASRATGGSGYTF,TGTGCCAGCAGAGCGACAGGGGGCAGTGGCTACACCTTC,many,TRBJ1-2,TRBD1,TRBV12-3/TRBV12-4
CASSLGRSYNEQFF,TGTGCCAGCAGCTTAGGGAGATCCTACAATGAGCAGTTCTTC,few,TRBJ2-1,-,TRBV7-2
CSVGRQGGGLDIQYF,TGCAGCGTTGGGAGACAGGGGGGTGGTTTGGACATTCAGTACTTC,many,TRBJ2-4,TRBD1,TRBV29-1
CASSQFGQDGYTF,TGTGCCAGCAGCCAATTCGGACAGGACGGCTACACCTTC,many,TRBJ1-2,TRBD1,TRBV7-9
CASSLARWAEAFF,TGTGCCAGCAGCTTAGCCCGCTGGGCTGAAGCTTTCTTT,many,TRBJ1-1,-,TRBV7-2
CASRVGRNTEAFF,TGTGCCAGCAGGGTAGGACGGAACACTGAAGCTTTCTTT,many,TRBJ1-1,-,TRBV6-5
CASSEEGLAGDEQYF,TGCGCCAGCAGTGAAGAAGGGCTAGCGGGAGACGAGCAGTACTTC,many,TRBJ2-7,TRBD2,TRBV10-2
CSAPTPGTGGTYEQYF,TGCAGTGCTCCCACTCCCGGGACGGGAGGAACCTACGAGCAGTACTTC,few,TRBJ2-7,TRBD2,TRBV20-1
CASSLAGGDGYTF,TGTGCCAGCAGCTTAGCGGGGGGCGATGGCTACACCTTC,many,TRBJ1-2,-,TRBV7-8
CASSLGGGISNQPQHF,TGTGCCAGCAGTTTGGGGGGGGGTATTAGCAATCAGCCCCAGCATTTT,many,TRBJ1-5,-,TRBV28
CIGDLVDTEAFF,TGCATAGGGGATTTAGTGGACACTGAAGCTTTCTTT,-,TRBJ1-1,-,TRBV20-1
CASSRWFDAAEAFF,TGCGCCAGCAGCCGATGGTTTGATGCAGCCGAAGCTTTCTTT,-,TRBJ1-1,-,TRBV4-1
CSVEGDRINEQYF,TGCAGCGTTGAGGGGGACAGGATCAACGAGCAGTACTTC,-,TRBJ2-7,TRBD1,TRBV29-1
CASSYRTDGYEQYF,TGTGCCAGCAGTTACCGAACTGACGGTTACGAGCAGTACTTC,many,TRBJ2-7,-,TRBV28
CATSGMNTGELFF,TGTGCCACTAGCGGGATGAACACCGGGGAGCTGTTTTTT,few,TRBJ2-2,TRBD2,TRBV6-1
CASSRGQWVNIQYF,TGTGCCAGCAGTCGGGGACAGTGGGTTAACATTCAGTACTTC,many,TRBJ2-4,TRBD1,TRBV28
CASSSLRGTKEGELFF,TGTGCCAGCAGTTCCCTCCGTGGCACCAAGGAGGGGGAGCTGTTTTTT,many,TRBJ2-2,-,TRBV6-5
CASSSDGNYEQYF,TGTGCCAGCAGCTCGGACGGGAACTACGAGCAGTACTTC,many,TRBJ2-7,-,TRBV28
CSALPMDYGYTF,TGCAGCGCCCTCCCTATGGACTATGGCTACACCTTC,many,TRBJ1-2,-,TRBV29-1
CSATTEGLIFGYTF,TGCAGCGCTACGACAGAGGGGTTGATCTTTGGCTACACCTTC,many,TRBJ1-2,-,TRBV29-1
CASRTQTGGGTEAFF,TGTGCCAGCAGAACCCAGACAGGGGGAGGGACTGAAGCTTTCTTT,many,TRBJ1-1,TRBD1,TRBV27
CASSLFGTGVSGNTIYF,TGTGCCAGCAGCTTATTCGGGACAGGGGTATCTGGAAACACCATATATTTT,many,TRBJ1-3,TRBD1,TRBV11-2
CASTTGQGDTEAFF,TGTGCCAGCACCACGGGACAGGGAGACACCGAAGCTTTCTTT,few,TRBJ1-1,TRBD1,TRBV28
CASDSPTGAQETQYF,TGTGCCAGCGACTCCCCGACAGGAGCACAAGAGACCCAGTACTTC,-,TRBJ2-5,-,TRBV28
CASSFEGGGRGYEQYF,TGTGCCAGCAGCTTTGAGGGCGGCGGGAGGGGATACGAGCAGTACTTC,many,TRBJ2-7,TRBD2,TRBV11-2
CASQEGENHGYTF,TGTGCCAGCCAGGAGGGTGAGAATCATGGCTACACCTTC,many,TRBJ1-2,-,TRBV28
CASSLWGKGLAGDEQYF,TGTGCCAGCAGTTTATGGGGAAAAGGACTAGCGGGTGACGAGCAGTACTTC,many,TRBJ2-7,TRBD2,TRBV27
CASHTGRSGANVLTF,TGTGCCAGTCACACTGGCCGCTCTGGGGCCAACGTCCTGACTTTC,-,TRBJ2-6,-,TRBV11-2
CASHDRDTYQETQYF,TGTGCCAGCCATGACCGGGATACGTACCAAGAGACCCAGTACTTC,many,TRBJ2-5,-,TRBV28
CASSVGQMTYEQYF,TGTGCCAGCAGCGTAGGTCAGATGACCTACGAGCAGTACTTC,-,TRBJ2-7,-,TRBV9
CASSLEQGGKTQYF,TGTGCCAGCAGCTTAGAACAGGGCGGGAAGACCCAGTACTTC,many,TRBJ2-5,-,TRBV7-9
CSVQDSLSTDTQYF,TGCAGCGTCCAGGACTCGTTAAGCACAGATACGCAGTATTTT,-,TRBJ2-3,-,TRBV29-1
CASEPTQGSEAFF,TGTGCCAGCGAGCCTACTCAGGGCTCCGAAGCTTTCTTT,-,TRBJ1-1,-,TRBV7-9
CASSQDRAGEGYGYTF,TGTGCCAGCAGCCAAGACCGAGCAGGGGAGGGCTATGGCTACACCTTC,-,TRBJ1-2,-,TRBV4-2
CASSIDPGRKETQYF,TGTGCCAGTAGTATAGATCCAGGACGCAAAGAGACCCAGTACTTC,-,TRBJ2-5,-,TRBV19
CASRAVGIGLETQYF,TGTGCCAGCAGAGCTGTGGGCATTGGCTTGGAGACCCAGTACTTC,few,TRBJ2-5,-,TRBV28
CASTPSTHETQYF,TGTGCCAGCACCCCGAGTACCCACGAGACCCAGTACTTC,many,TRBJ2-5,-,TRBV7-2
CASSLDGRGGMGYGYTF,TGTGCCAGCAGTTTAGACGGCAGGGGAGGTATGGGCTATGGCTACACCTTC,many,TRBJ1-2,-,TRBV28
CASSELGIAGGSANTGELFF,TGTGCCAGCAGTGAATTGGGGATAGCGGGAGGGAGCGCGAACACCGGGGAGCTGTTTTTT,many,TRBJ2-2,TRBD2,TRBV25-1
CASSSGTSGSYEQFF,TGTGCCAGCAGCTCAGGGACTAGCGGGAGCTATGAGCAGTTCTTC,many,TRBJ2-1,TRBD2,TRBV11-2
CASSLWPVLYTF,TGTGCCAGCAGTTTATGGCCAGTGCTCTACACCTTC,many,TRBJ1-2,-,TRBV28
CASSSRGRAEAFF,TGTGCCAGCAGTTCCAGGGGCAGGGCTGAAGCTTTCTTT,few,TRBJ1-1,-,TRBV28